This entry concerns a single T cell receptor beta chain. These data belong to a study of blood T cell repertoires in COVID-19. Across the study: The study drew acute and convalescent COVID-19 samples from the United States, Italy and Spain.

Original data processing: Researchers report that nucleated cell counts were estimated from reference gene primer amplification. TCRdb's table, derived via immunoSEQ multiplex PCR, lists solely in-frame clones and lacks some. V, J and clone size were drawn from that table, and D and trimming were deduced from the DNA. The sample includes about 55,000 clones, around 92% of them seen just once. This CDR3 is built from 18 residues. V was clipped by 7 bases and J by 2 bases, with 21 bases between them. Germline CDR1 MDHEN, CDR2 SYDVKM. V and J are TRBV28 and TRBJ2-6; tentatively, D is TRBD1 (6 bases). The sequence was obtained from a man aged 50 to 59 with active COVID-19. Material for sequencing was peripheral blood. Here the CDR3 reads CASTLERGRGTGANVLTF. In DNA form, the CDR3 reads TGTGCCAGCACCCTAGAAAGGGGGAGAGGTACTGGGGCCAACGTCCTGACTTTC.